The 32 T cell receptor beta chains in this list originate from one sample, sequenced in a study of cytomegalovirus exposure and HLA in healthy donors. Amplification used 60 Vbeta primers and 13 Jbeta primers. The data were produced by immunoSEQ multiplex PCR, yet TCRdb's version contains in-frame clones alone and is incomplete. The sample records fewer than 200,000 clones, around 80% being singletons. The specimen was PBMCs. Receptors were obtained from a male donor in good health and CMV-seronegative.

This chain links TRBV19 with TRBJ2-7, with D possibly being TRBD1 (6 bases). This CDR3 region has 13 residues. Trimming took off 5 bases at V and 2 bases at J, with 10 bases between the two ends. CDR1 is LNHDA, CDR2 SQIVND, per germline (reference sequence). As DNA, the CDR3 is TGTGCCAGTAGTCTGGGGGCGGCCTACGAGCAGTACTTC. This encodes CASSLGAAYEQYF.

On this clone: The junction differs from germline at one of its ends, possibly a read error. The CDR3 is CASSYNLIKEPQYF. In nucleotides, the CDR3 is TGTGCCAGCAGTTATAATTTGATCAAAGAGCCCCAGTACTTC. The chain recombines TRBV6-6 with TRBJ2-5, with D unclear. The CDR3 length is 14 residues. Germline-derived CDR1 and CDR2 are MNHNY and SVGAGI (reference sequence).

This rearrangement joins TRBV6-5 to TRBJ2-1; 7 nucleotides agree with TRBD2. CDR1 and CDR2 (germline): MNHEY, SVGAGI. The junction had 11 bases not matched to a gene; V was cut back by 6 bases and J by 6 bases. The CDR3 is made up of 15 amino acids. The CDR3 is CASRGSGGGSNEQFF. CDR3 sequence (DNA): TGTGCCAGCAGAGGAAGTGGGGGGGGAAGCAATGAGCAGTTCTTC.

This clone has more than one count but fewer than ten. The rearrangement joins TRBV27 to TRBJ2-5; 12 bases map to TRBD2. V dropped 5 bases and J dropped 1; count of bases not matched to a gene: 5. CDR1 MNHEY and CDR2 SMNVEV come from the germline V gene (reference sequence). The CDR3 length is 16 residues. CDR3 nucleotide sequence: TGTGCCAGCAGTCCGACTAGCGGGGGCCTCCAAGAGACCCAGTACTTC. This encodes CASSPTSGGLQETQYF.

J is TRBJ1-2 and V is TRBV7-8, with TRBD1 matching over 7 bases. The germline CDR1 and CDR2 sequences are SGHVS and FQNEAQ. There are 14 residues in the CDR3. V lost 3 bases, J lost 6 bases, and 7 bases stayed unmatched. Written as DNA, the CDR3 is TGTGCCAGCAGCTTCCGACAGGGAAGAGATGGCTACACCTTC. Protein product: CASSFRQGRDGYTF. Together with reference TRBV7-8 and TRBJ1-2, the CDR3 gives the full variable domain: GAGVSQSPRYKVAKRGQDVALRCDPISGHVSLFWYQQALGQGPEFLTYFQNEAQLDKSGLPSDRFFAERPEGSVSTLKIQRTQQEDSAVYLCASSFRQGRDGYTFGSGTRLTVV.

The chain carries TRBV15 and TRBJ2-7; D gene ambiguous. Per the germline V gene, CDR1 is LNHNV and CDR2 is YYDKDF (reference sequence). The ends were cut back, 0 bases at V and 3 bases at J, with 9 bases in the middle. The CDR3 has 14 residues. CDR3: CATSRDPGSYEQYF. The CDR3 bases are TGTGCCACCAGCAGAGATCCTGGCAGCTACGAGCAGTACTTC.

The chain carries TRBV19 and TRBJ2-1; a possible D gene is TRBD2 (6 bases). V was trimmed by 5 bases and J by 4 bases, leaving 15 bases between them. This CDR3 spans 15 amino acids. Germline CDR1 reads LNHDA; CDR2 reads SQIVND (reference sequence). Here the CDR3 reads CASSDGREFYNEQFF. For the CDR3, the DNA is TGTGCCAGTAGTGACGGACGGGAGTTTTACAATGAGCAGTTCTTC.

This clone has more than one count but fewer than ten. The J gene is TRBJ2-7, the V gene TRBV30, with 7 bases matching TRBD1. The V and J ends lost 4 bases and 5 bases, in that order; junction bases with no gene match: 17. The germline gives CDR1 GTSNPN, CDR2 SVGIG (reference sequence). This CDR3 is built from 16 residues. The CDR3, as DNA: TGTGCCTGGACTACCAGACAGGGCTTGAGGGCGCACGAGCAGTACTTC. This gives the protein CAWTTRQGLRAHEQYF.

This clone was observed once. The V call is TRBV7-7, the J call TRBJ2-2, with a possible D match to TRBD1 (6 bases). The V gene's germline CDR1 is SSHAT and CDR2 FNYEAQ (reference sequence). Trimming shortened V by 5 bases and J by 2 bases, and 12 bases separated the two germline ends. The CDR3 totals 15 residues. The CDR3 DNA reads TGTGCCAGCAGCCCTAGACAGGTCAACACCGGGGAGCTGTTTTTT. It codes for CASSPRQVNTGELFF.

The V and J genes are TRBV19 and TRBJ2-3; TRBD1 is a possible D gene (5 bases). Trimming left V 5 bases short and J 1 base short, with 16 bases between. Germline V CDR1 and CDR2: LNHDA, SQIVND (reference sequence). This CDR3 region has 16 residues. CDR3 protein: CASSPPTAARTDTQYF. CDR3 nucleotide sequence: TGTGCCAGTAGTCCCCCGACAGCCGCTCGCACAGATACGCAGTATTTT.

The chain has TRBV11-2 and TRBJ2-7; D uncertain. Germline CDR1 reads SGHAT; CDR2 reads FQNNGV. The V end lost 4 bases, the J end lost 4 bases, and 5 bases lay between the germline ends. The CDR3 runs to 11 residues. This chain's CDR3 is CASSSGYEQYF. The CDR3 nucleotides are TGTGCCAGCAGCTCGGGTTACGAGCAGTACTTC.

This rearrangement joins TRBV9 to TRBJ1-1, with D hard to call. This CDR3 is 13 amino acids long. CDR1 is SGDLS and CDR2 is YYNGEE in the germline V gene. The V end lost 3 bases, the J end lost 1 base, and 7 bases lay between the germline ends. CDR3 sequence (DNA): TGTGCCAGCAGCGCAACAGCGAACACTGAAGCTTTCTTT. It codes for CASSATANTEAFF.

The chain joins TRBV4-3 to TRBJ2-7; tentative D call: TRBD1 (6 bases). Trimming pared 0 bases from V and 4 bases from J, leaving 16 bases between. This CDR3 has 16 residues. CDR1 and CDR2 (germline): LGHNA, YSLEER. The CDR3 loop is CASSQEGRARGYEQYF. As DNA, the CDR3 is TGCGCCAGCAGCCAAGAAGGACGGGCCAGGGGATACGAGCAGTACTTC.

V is TRBV9 and J is TRBJ2-1, with 9 bases fitting TRBD1. CDR1 and CDR2 (germline): SGDLS, YYNGEE. V shed 4 bases, J shed 5 bases, and the junction held 13 bases outside the gene matches. This CDR3 has 17 amino acids. CDR3 sequence (DNA): TGTGCCAGCAGCACCCTCCTAGGGACAGGGACGCACAATGAGCAGTTCTTC. As protein: CASSTLLGTGTHNEQFF.

The chain recombines TRBV7-9 with TRBJ1-1, with 7 bases fitting TRBD1. The CDR3 is 11 amino acids. Germline V gene sequence: CDR1 SEHNR, CDR2 FQNEAQ (reference sequence). V lost 2 bases to trimming and J lost 11 bases; unmatched junction nucleotides: 2. DNA of the CDR3: TGTGCCAGCAGCTTAAAACAGGGGGCTTTCTTT. Translation gives CASSLKQGAFF.

The chain uses TRBV2 and TRBJ2-4, with D perhaps TRBD1 (5 bases). Germline assignment: CDR1 SNHLY and CDR2 FYNNEI. The length of the CDR3 is 13 residues. Trimming shortened V by 4 bases and J by 2 bases, and 6 bases separated the two germline ends. The CDR3 DNA reads as TGTGCCAGCAGTGCAGGGACCAAAAACATTCAGTACTTC. Translating it yields CASSAGTKNIQYF.

The chain links TRBV14 to TRBJ1-4, with a tentative D call TRBD1 (6 bases). The germline gives CDR1 SGHDN, CDR2 FVKESK. V lost 1 base, J lost 8 bases, and 11 bases lay in between. This CDR3 has 14 amino acids. CDR3 loop: CASSQAGTSEKLFF. CDR3 DNA: TGTGCCAGCAGCCAAGCCGGGACATCAGAAAAACTGTTTTTT.

The chain combines TRBV7-9 with TRBJ2-5; 8 nucleotides align to TRBD2. The better agreement between TRBJ2-7 and the DNA end casts doubt on the J call. In germline, CDR1 is SEHNR, CDR2 FQNEAQ (reference sequence). The CDR3 totals 13 residues. The CDR3 nucleotides read TGTGCCAGCAGCTTAGGGACTAGCCACGAGCAGTACTTC. It specifies CASSLGTSHEQYF.

This chain connects TRBV5-5 to TRBJ1-3; 10 nucleotides line up with TRBD1. CDR3 length: 15 amino acids. V lost 4 bases to trimming and J lost 3 bases; unmatched junction nucleotides: 4. CDR1 and CDR2 from the germline V gene are SGHKS and YYEKEE (reference sequence). The CDR3 bases are TGTGCCAGCAGCCGGGACAGGGGAGATGGAAACACCATATATTTT. As protein: CASSRDRGDGNTIYF.

V usage is TRBV19 and J usage is TRBJ1-5; D call uncertain. Trimming cost V 4 bases and J 0 bases, with 7 bases left between them. This CDR3 is 14 amino acids long. Germline V gene data show CDR1 as LNHDA and CDR2 as SQIVND (reference sequence). Here the CDR3 reads CASSTRYSNQPQHF. The DNA of the CDR3 is TGTGCCAGTAGTACTAGATATAGCAATCAGCCCCAGCATTTT.

V usage is TRBV10-2 and J usage is TRBJ2-1; 11 bases match TRBD2. V gave up 6 bases and J gave up 9 bases; unmatched junction bases: 4. This CDR3 has 13 residues. Germline values: CDR1 WSHSY, CDR2 SAAADI. The CDR3 sequence: CASRLAGAVEQFF. The CDR3 nucleotides are TGCGCCAGCAGACTAGCGGGGGCGGTTGAGCAGTTCTTC.

The V call is TRBV5-1, the J call TRBJ2-7; D may be TRBD2 (6 bases). The CDR3 contains 14 residues. V was cut by 6 bases and J by 2 bases, with 15 bases left in between. Germline V gene data show CDR1 as SGHRS and CDR2 as YFSETQ. CDR3 protein: CASTIGAGTYEQYF. As DNA, the CDR3 is TGCGCCAGCACCATCGGGGCGGGAACCTACGAGCAGTACTTC.

The chain has TRBV29-1 and TRBJ2-7, with 10 bases that match TRBD1. CDR1 and CDR2 from the germline V gene are SQVTM and ANQGSEA. V was pared by 6 bases and J by 0 bases, with 2 bases of the junction left unmatched. This CDR3 has 13 amino acids. The CDR3 DNA follows: TGCAGCGTGAGGACAGGGGGCTCCTACGAGCAGTACTTC. Encoded protein: CSVRTGGSYEQYF.

The chain's CDR3 is CASRDGTGRKNIQYF. The CDR3 DNA is TGCGCCAGCAGGGACGGGACAGGGCGCAAAAACATTCAGTACTTC. The chain has TRBV5-1 and TRBJ2-4, with TRBD1 identical over 9 bases. This CDR3 region has 15 residues. The germline CDR1 and CDR2 sequences are SGHRS and YFSETQ. J lost 3 bases, V lost 5 bases, and 6 bases had no gene match.

The genes are TRBV7-9 and TRBJ1-2, with D perhaps TRBD1 (6 bases). This CDR3 comprises 13 residues. Trimming took 3 bases from V and 2 from J, leaving 7 bases between them. The germline V gene has CDR1 SEHNR and CDR2 FQNEAQ (reference sequence). The CDR3 is CASSFGQNYGYTF. CDR3 bases: TGTGCCAGCAGCTTTGGACAGAACTATGGCTACACCTTC.

The chain carries TRBV11-2 and TRBJ1-2; the match to TRBD1 covers 7 bases. This CDR3 comprises 15 residues. Germline assignment: CDR1 SGHAT and CDR2 FQNNGV. V lost 2 bases and J lost 2; bases outside the gene matches: 5. This chain's CDR3 is CASSLKAGGNYGYTF. The CDR3 nucleotides are TGTGCCAGCAGCTTAAAGGCAGGGGGAAACTATGGCTACACCTTC.

This chain joins TRBV18 and TRBJ1-4; no clear D. Germline V gene data show CDR1 as KGHSH and CDR2 as LQKENI. V lost 6 bases, J lost 8 bases, and 22 bases lay in between. CDR3 length: 16 residues. In DNA, the CDR3 is TGTGCCAGCTCCCTTTCCCCTCAGGTTGGCAGCGAAAAACTGTTTTTT. This encodes CASSLSPQVGSEKLFF.

V and J are TRBV27 and TRBJ1-6; D is unclear. Germline V gene lookup returns CDR1 MNHEY and CDR2 SMNVEV (reference sequence). CDR3 size: 18 residues. V was cut by 0 bases and J by 5 bases, with 17 bases left in between. CDR3 residues: CASSLSNRGYTNNSPLHF. Here the CDR3 DNA reads TGTGCCAGCAGTTTATCGAACCGCGGGTACACGAATAATTCACCCCTCCACTTT.

This clone has a handful of counts. V usage is TRBV19 and J usage is TRBJ1-5; 7 bases align to TRBD1. Unmatched junction bases numbered 9, after V lost 6 bases and J lost 4 bases. CDR1 LNHDA and CDR2 SQIVND come from the germline V gene (reference sequence). CDR3 length equals 15 residues. For the CDR3, the DNA is TGTGCCAGTAGCGCCACAGGGGTAGCAAATCAGCCCCAGCATTTT. Translation: CASSATGVANQPQHF.

The V call is TRBV14, the J call TRBJ2-1, with D perhaps matching TRBD2 (5 bases). This CDR3 spans 17 amino acids. Between the trimmed V and J ends, which lost 4 bases and 0 bases, there was a span of 16 bases. Germline CDR1 is SGHDN and CDR2 is FVKESK. The DNA for the CDR3 is TGTGCCAGCAGCCCAACACGGGTCACTAGCTCCTACAATGAGCAGTTCTTC. This codes for CASSPTRVTSSYNEQFF. The full variable domain, completed using reference TRBV14 and TRBJ2-1, is EAGVTQFPSHSVIEKGQTVTLRCDPISGHDNLYWYRRVMGKEIKFLLHFVKESKQDESGMPNNRFLAERTGGTYSTLKVQPAELEDSGVYFCASSPTRVTSSYNEQFFGPGTRLTVL.

The V call is TRBV4-1, the J call TRBJ1-1; D is unresolved. Germline-derived CDR1 and CDR2 are MGHRA and YSYEKL. The CDR3 totals 13 residues. V gave up 5 bases and J gave up 2 bases, with 9 bases separating them. The CDR3 nucleotides read TGCGCCAGCAGCGAGGAATTAAACACTGAAGCTTTCTTT. It codes for CASSEELNTEAFF.

This chain joins TRBV6-1 and TRBJ1-2; TRBD1 aligns across 7 bases. Germline CDR1 and CDR2: MNHNS and SASEGT. V trimming: 1 base; J trimming: 3 bases; junction bases outside the gene matches: 8. The CDR3 extends over 16 amino acids. The CDR3 nucleotides read TGTGCCAGCAGTGAAGGTTTCGGAGGGGGCGACTATGGCTACACCTTC. This encodes CASSEGFGGGDYGYTF.